These 19 T cell receptor beta chains came from one sample sequenced in a study of PD-1 blockade in mismatch repair-deficient tumors. TCRdb keeps only in-frame clones here, not all; method: immunoSEQ multiplex PCR. Among some 110,000 clones listed, about three quarters were seen once. This material consisted of peripheral blood, taken about 60 weeks after starting pembrolizumab. The receptors were sampled from an adult with mismatch repair-deficient cancer.

J is TRBJ2-7 and V is TRBV5-6; perhaps TRBD2 as D (5 bases). Trimming took 0 bases from V and 6 from J, leaving 7 bases between them. CDR1 is SGHDT, CDR2 YYEEEE, per germline. This CDR3 has 12 amino acids. CDR3 nucleotides: TGTGCCAGCAGCTTGGTACGGGGCGAGCAGTACTTC. Its translation: CASSLVRGEQYF.

The CDR3 sequence is CASSLYLLAGGLDTQYF. DNA for the CDR3: TGTGCCAGCAGTCTGTACCTACTAGCGGGAGGGTTGGATACGCAGTATTTT. The chain carries TRBV28 and TRBJ2-3; 13 bases align to TRBD2. The germline V gene has CDR1 MDHEN and CDR2 SYDVKM. With V trimmed by 5 bases and J by 6 bases, 11 bases remained unmatched. This CDR3 region has 17 residues.

The CDR3: CASSPSGGVEQYF. Written as DNA, the CDR3 is TGTGCCAGCTCACCATCCGGGGGGGTTGAGCAGTACTTC. The chain has TRBV18 and TRBJ2-7, with TRBD2 matching 8 bases. Per the germline V gene, CDR1 is KGHSH and CDR2 is LQKENI. V trimming: 2 bases; J trimming: 7 bases; junction bases outside the gene matches: 4. The CDR3 contains 13 residues.

V is TRBV30 and J is TRBJ2-1; 9 nucleotides align to TRBD2. V lost 0 bases, J lost 4 bases, and 28 bases stayed unmatched. The CDR3 covers 23 residues. Germline-derived CDR1 and CDR2 are GTSNPN and SVGIG (reference sequence). CDR3 loop: CAWSVPFGQVAGAAGYSYNEQFF. CDR3 sequence (DNA): TGTGCCTGGAGTGTCCCGTTTGGGCAAGTAGCGGGAGCGGCAGGGTACTCTTACAATGAGCAGTTCTTC.

The sample holds a few counts of this clone. The same CDR3 also results from other DNA sequences found in this sample. The chain recombines TRBV20-1 with TRBJ1-1, with D possibly matching TRBD1 (5 bases). From germline, CDR1 is DFQATT and CDR2 SNEGSKA (reference sequence). V was trimmed by 6 bases and J by 7 bases, leaving 12 bases between them. The CDR3 has 11 residues. CDR3 nucleotides: TGCAGTGCCCCCGGGGGGGGTGAAGCTTTCTTT. Translation gives CSAPGGGEAFF.

The V gene is TRBV6-6, the J gene TRBJ1-1; tentatively, D is TRBD1 (5 bases). The germline gives CDR1 MNHNY, CDR2 SVGAGI (reference sequence). The V end lost 7 bases, the J end lost 4 bases, and 16 bases lay between the germline ends. The length of the CDR3 is 14 residues. CDR3 amino acids: CASNPQGGATEAFF. CDR3 in DNA: TGTGCCAGCAACCCTCAGGGTGGGGCCACTGAAGCTTTCTTT.

This rearrangement joins TRBV14 to TRBJ2-1; TRBD2 matches 11 bases. Germline CDR1 reads SGHDN; CDR2 reads FVKESK. V gave up 1 base and J gave up 2 bases; unmatched junction bases: 4. The CDR3 is made up of 17 amino acids. CDR3 sequence: CASSQGLAGGPYNEQFF. DNA for the CDR3: TGTGCCAGCAGCCAAGGGCTAGCGGGAGGACCCTACAATGAGCAGTTCTTC. The entire variable domain, with the rest obtained from reference TRBV14 and TRBJ2-1, is as follows: EAGVTQFPSHSVIEKGQTVTLRCDPISGHDNLYWYRRVMGKEIKFLLHFVKESKQDESGMPNNRFLAERTGGTYSTLKVQPAELEDSGVYFCASSQGLAGGPYNEQFFGPGTRLTVL.

This clone has just one count. Written as DNA, the CDR3 is TGTGCCAGCAGCTTGGACAGGGAGTTTTATCAGCCCCAGCATTTT. Its translation is CASSLDREFYQPQHF. The chain is built from TRBV5-4 and TRBJ1-5; possible D gene TRBD1, 6 bases. The germline V and J ends were trimmed by 0 bases and 5 bases, with 12 bases remaining between them. This CDR3 region has 15 residues. Germline lookup yields CDR1 SGHNT and CDR2 YYREEE (reference sequence). The whole variable domain, remainder taken from reference TRBV5-4 and TRBJ1-5, is ETGVTQSPTHLIKTRGQQVTLRCSSQSGHNTVSWYQQALGQGPQFIFQYYREEENGRGNFPPRFSGLQFPNYSSELNVNALELDDSALYLCASSLDREFYQPQHFGDGTRLSIL.

The chain is built from TRBV27 and TRBJ2-1; 8 bases line up with TRBD2. Trimming cost V 8 bases and J 5 bases; bases outside gene matches: 5. The CDR3 covers 13 residues. Germline CDR1 is MNHEY and CDR2 is SMNVEV (reference sequence). The CDR3 is CASRPGGNNEQFF. For the CDR3, the DNA is TGTGCCAGCCGACCGGGGGGGAACAATGAGCAGTTCTTC.

The chain has TRBV10-3 and TRBJ2-5; 7 nucleotides line up with TRBD2. The CDR3 loop spans 14 amino acids. Germline V gives CDR1 ENHRY, CDR2 SYGVKD. V was pared by 10 bases and J by 4 bases, with 12 bases of the junction left unmatched. CDR3 residues: CATRLAFKGETQYF. The CDR3 DNA is TGTGCCACCCGACTAGCCTTTAAGGGAGAGACCCAGTACTTC.

The chain employs TRBV11-3 and TRBJ2-3; 10 positions agree with TRBD2. Looked up from germline, CDR1 is SGHNT and CDR2 is YENEEA. J lost 1 base, V lost 4 bases, and 2 bases had no gene match. The length of the CDR3 is 15 residues. The CDR3 spells CASSSGTSGTDTQYF. In DNA, the CDR3 is TGTGCCAGCAGCTCGGGGACTAGCGGCACAGATACGCAGTATTTT.

The V gene is TRBV11-2, the J gene TRBJ2-7; no definite D call. Germline lookup yields CDR1 SGHAT and CDR2 FQNNGV. This CDR3 is 12 amino acids long. The V and J ends lost 5 bases and 1 base respectively, with 6 bases between them. In DNA form, the CDR3 reads TGTGCCAGCAGCCCGCATTCCTACGAGCAGTACTTC. It codes for CASSPHSYEQYF. The full variable domain, in which reference TRBV11-2 and TRBJ2-7 provide the parts outside the CDR3, is EAGVAQSPRYKIIEKRQSVAFWCNPISGHATLYWYQQILGQGPKLLIQFQNNGVVDDSQLPKDRFSAERLKGVDSTLKIQPAKLEDSAVYLCASSPHSYEQYFGPGTRLTVT.

The V call is TRBV11-3, the J call TRBJ1-1; perhaps TRBD1 as D (6 bases). In germline, CDR1 is SGHNT, CDR2 YENEEA. The CDR3 has 14 amino acids. Trimming shortened V by 6 bases and J by 6 bases, and 17 bases separated the two germline ends. CDR3 loop: CASRRRGGLSEAFF. The CDR3 DNA is TGTGCCAGCAGACGAAGGGGGGGACTATCTGAAGCTTTCTTT.

The chain combines TRBV6-5 with TRBJ2-5, with 7 positions matching TRBD1. V shed 7 bases, J shed 5 bases, and the junction held 4 bases outside the gene matches. The germline gives CDR1 MNHEY, CDR2 SVGAGI. The CDR3 has 12 amino acids. The CDR3 here is CASTDRAETQYF. The CDR3 coding sequence is TGTGCCAGCACAGACAGGGCTGAGACCCAGTACTTC.

V is TRBV6-5 and J is TRBJ1-1; D perhaps matches TRBD1 (5 bases). From germline, CDR1 is MNHEY and CDR2 SVGAGI. The V gene lost 6 bases and the J gene lost 3 bases, with 14 bases spanning the gap. The CDR3 totals 14 residues. The CDR3 sequence: CASSQTGGDTEAFF. Here the CDR3 DNA reads TGTGCCAGCAGCCAAACAGGTGGGGACACTGAAGCTTTCTTT.

The chain is built from TRBV9 and TRBJ2-1, with 9 bases aligning to TRBD2. The CDR3 is made up of 15 amino acids. V shed 2 bases, J shed 7 bases, and the junction held 7 bases outside the gene matches. Germline V CDR1 and CDR2: SGDLS, YYNGEE. CDR3 protein: CASSVRLAEENEQFF. In DNA form, the CDR3 reads TGTGCCAGCAGCGTCAGACTAGCGGAGGAAAATGAGCAGTTCTTC.

The chain is built from TRBV11-2 and TRBJ2-1, with D perhaps TRBD2 (5 bases). The CDR3 has 16 amino acids. The V gene lost 0 bases and the J gene lost 4 bases, with 13 bases spanning the gap. CDR1 and CDR2 from the germline V gene are SGHAT and FQNNGV. The CDR3 loop reads CASSLDGLAPYNEQFF. The DNA of the CDR3 is TGTGCCAGCAGCTTAGATGGGCTAGCTCCTTACAATGAGCAGTTCTTC.

The rearrangement links TRBV18 to TRBJ2-6; D is unclear. CDR1 KGHSH and CDR2 LQKENI come from the germline V gene. The CDR3 sequence is 16 residues long. V gave up 2 bases and J gave up 0 bases, with 8 bases separating them. The CDR3 loop is CASSPLGSSGANVLTF. The CDR3 nucleotides are TGTGCCAGCTCACCATTAGGTAGCTCTGGGGCCAACGTCCTGACTTTC.

This chain joins TRBV6-1 and TRBJ1-4; D is undetermined. Germline V gives CDR1 MNHNS, CDR2 SASEGT. V was cut by 7 bases and J by 4 bases, with 10 bases left in between. The CDR3 loop spans 13 amino acids. For the CDR3, the DNA is TGTGCCAGCATGAACCAACTTAATGAAAAACTGTTTTTT. Its protein is CASMNQLNEKLFF.